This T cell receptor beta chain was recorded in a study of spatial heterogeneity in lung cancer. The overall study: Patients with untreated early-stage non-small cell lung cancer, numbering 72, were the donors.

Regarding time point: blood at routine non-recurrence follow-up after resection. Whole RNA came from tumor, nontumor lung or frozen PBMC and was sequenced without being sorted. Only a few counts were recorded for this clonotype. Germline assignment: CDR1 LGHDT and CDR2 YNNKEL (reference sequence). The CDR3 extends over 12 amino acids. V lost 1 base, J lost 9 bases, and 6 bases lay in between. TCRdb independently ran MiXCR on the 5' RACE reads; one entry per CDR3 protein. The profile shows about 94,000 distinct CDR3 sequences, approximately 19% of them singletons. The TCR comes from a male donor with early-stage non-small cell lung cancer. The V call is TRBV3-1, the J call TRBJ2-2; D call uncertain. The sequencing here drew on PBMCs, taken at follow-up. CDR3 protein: CASSQGRWELFF. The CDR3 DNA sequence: TGTGCCAGCAGCCAAGGACGTTGGGAGCTGTTTTTT.